This T cell receptor (beta chain) is drawn from a study of vaccination and CD4 T cells after COVID-19 (dated by TCRdb to about 2022). In terms of the full investigation: Every convalescent patient had a positive nasal swab PCR test for SARS-CoV-2, with mild disease in 8 to 10 patients and severe disease in one. The convalescent cohort included six males and four females, with two Hispanic individuals, seven Caucasians, two Asians and one multiracial person. Two doses of either the Pfizer-BioNTech BNT162b2 vaccine (n=8) or the Moderna mRNA-1273 vaccine (n=2) were administered to participants. Post-COVID blood samples from convalescent patients were collected a median of about 110 days after diagnosis, with a range of roughly 30 to 170 days. Post-vaccine blood samples were taken a median of about 72 days after the second vaccine dose, with a range of roughly 13 to 250 days. Overlapping spike peptide pools from SARS-CoV-2 and from the common cold coronaviruses HCoV-NL63, HCoV-OC43 and HCoV-229E were used as culture stimuli. Control cultures received a CEFX viral epitope pool as the positive control, an HIV-1 Nef peptide pool as the negative control, or no peptide. In around ten COVID-19 convalescent patients and a handful of infection-naive healthy vaccine recipients, the spike-specific CD4+ TCR repertoire before mRNA vaccination was compared with the repertoire after mRNA vaccination.

The treatment or condition label on this specimen signifies: roughly 11-day PBMC culture with coronavirus spike peptide pools or control peptides (ViraFEST assay). The ViraFEST assay was used in the study, in which antigen-specific T cells were expanded with peptide pools and expanded clonotypes were subsequently identified by TCR sequencing. The convalescent patients' positive SARS-CoV-2 PCR tests were from March to December 2020, which was before the Alpha, Beta and Delta variants emerged in the United States. Each well held millions of PBMCs cultured in IMDM containing roughly 5.4% human AB serum and around 10 IU/ml IL-2, with roughly 10 ug/ml peptide pools added. On days 3 and 7, half of the culture medium was replaced with fresh IL-2-containing medium. After 10 days of culture, CD4+ T cells were isolated by negative selection using the EasySep CD4+ T cell isolation kit. PBMCs were separated from whole blood using Ficoll-Paque Plus gradient centrifugation and then either used fresh or cryopreserved at -140C. In general, triplicate wells were set up for every culture condition.

The paper as a whole reports these results and caveats: Of the vaccine-specific clones in convalescent patients, 304 of 307, or nearly all, reacted only to SARS-CoV-2 spike and did not cross-react with common cold coronaviruses. The median number of SARS-CoV-2-reactive clonotypes rose from 21 after infection to 38 after vaccination, but the change was not significant. Relatively few convalescent patients were included in the study, and early timepoints after natural infection were not analyzed. In convalescent patients, a median roughly 87% of post-vaccine SARS-CoV-2-reactive clones were detected only after vaccination, and vaccine-specific priming was suggested by this finding.

V drops 3 bases and J drops 7 bases, leaving 14 bases in between. The germline V gene encodes CDR1 DFQATT and CDR2 SNEGSKA (reference sequence). CDR3 length: 13 amino acids, cysteine to phenylalanine. The CDR3 DNA has 39 bases and is translated from base 1. With regard to this clonotype: Its antigen specificity is not known. Qualities for individual bases were not recorded, and no much larger clone is one base off.

The library was made by PCR. DNA from cultured CD4+ T cells was subjected to TCR sequencing with the Oncomine TCR Beta short-read assay at the Johns Hopkins FTIC core. The QIAamp micro DNA kit was used to extract genomic DNA from the cultured CD4+ T cells. The Oncomine TCR Beta libraries from cultured CD4+ T cells were pooled using unique dual indexes and then sequenced on an Illumina iSeq 100. The published analysis was carried out like this. Non-productive sequences were removed, and CDR3s not starting with C, not ending with F or W, or shorter than 7 amino acids were discarded. The MANAFEST web application was used to identify antigen-specific clonotypes by comparing peptide-stimulated wells against reference wells and other culture wells. To be called positive, a clone needed an FDR below 0.05, an odds ratio above 5, and a productive frequency above 0.1% in at least two of three replicate wells. A clonotype was classed as cross-reactive if the clonotype showed significant expansion both in SARS-CoV-2 spike wells and in at least one common cold coronavirus spike condition. Levenshtein distances (stringdist) and unrooted phylogenetic trees (ape) in R version 3.6.1 were used to assess CDR3 homology. Using fastp at Q25 and MiXCR, TCRdb reprocessed the public reads and kept productive beta chains. Each entry merges the rows of one CDR3 protein and shows their most common DNA and genes. The V and J calls and clone size come from TCRdb's table, not from the authors' own analysis. Here the sample has 20,000 or so distinct CDR3 sequences; less than 65% occur a single time. The top ten clones comprise about 8.2% of the sample.

What was sequenced was CD4+ T cells from blood, cultured in vitro. This chain joins TRBV20-1 to TRBJ2-3; a weak D assignment points to TRBD1 (6 bases agree). This sequence originates from a human donor who had recovered from COVID-19. Here the CDR3 is given as CSARSWDTNTQYF. Here is the DNA: TGCAGTGCTAGGTCCTGGGACACGAATACGCAGTATTTT.